This T cell receptor beta chain is from a study of T cell changes during pregnancy in multiple sclerosis. Produced via immunoSEQ multiplex PCR; TCRdb's table is partial and in-frame only. Among 10,000 or so clones, 75% to 85% were seen once, and the ten largest hold 17%. This clone was counted a single time. This CDR3 is 15 amino acids long. J lost 7 bases, V lost 4 bases, and 6 bases had no gene match. Per germline, CDR1 MRHNA and CDR2 SNTAGT. The chain couples TRBV6-4 to TRBJ2-1; 11 nucleotides line up with TRBD1. The sequence derives from a female donor in good health, enrolled as a control in a pregnancy study. The sequencing used CD8+ T cells from peripheral blood mononuclear cells, collected in the third trimester of pregnancy. The CDR3 coding sequence is TGTGCCAGCAGTGGCACGGGACAGGGGGGAAATGAGCAGTTCTTC. Translating it yields CASSGTGQGGNEQFF.